These 20 T cell receptor beta chains came from one sample sequenced in a study of blood T cells in healthy people across ages. With a J-beta primer mix and a sample-barcoded 5' primer, a second PCR ran roughly 6 to 11 cycles. TCRdb fed the 5' RACE reads into MiXCR, producing one record per CDR3 protein. The sample records hundreds of thousands of distinct CDR3 sequences, 40% to 45% being singletons. The sample taken for sequencing was blood. The receptors derive from an elderly man in good health.

The genes are TRBV20-1 and TRBJ1-4, with D perhaps TRBD1 (5 bases). The V gene's germline CDR1 is DFQATT and CDR2 SNEGSKA (reference sequence). The V end lost 3 bases, the J end lost 11 bases, and 16 bases lay between the germline ends. The CDR3 is made up of 13 amino acids. The CDR3 region has the DNA TGCAGTGCTAGTATGCCGGGGGAACGTAAACTGTTTTTT. It specifies CSASMPGERKLFF.

V and J are TRBV10-1 and TRBJ2-2, with D perhaps matching TRBD1 (6 bases). This CDR3 comprises 12 residues. CDR1 is WNHNN and CDR2 is SYGVQD in the germline V gene (reference sequence). Trimming took 10 bases from V and 6 from J, leaving 12 bases between them. This CDR3 is CATQGGPGELFF. The CDR3, as DNA: TGCGCCACCCAAGGGGGACCCGGGGAGCTGTTTTTT.

This clonotype came up a few times. The chain is built from TRBV11-2 and TRBJ1-1; D gene unclear. The CDR3 extends over 16 amino acids. Per the germline V gene, CDR1 is SGHAT and CDR2 is FQNNGV. V dropped 5 bases and J dropped 4 bases, with 20 bases sitting between them. The CDR3 protein is CASSTPGVGRGTEAFF. The CDR3 DNA reads as TGTGCCAGCAGCACCCCGGGTGTGGGTCGAGGCACTGAAGCTTTCTTT.

This clonotype was seen only a few times. The chain employs TRBV7-2 and TRBJ2-7, with a possible D match to TRBD2 (6 bases). From germline, CDR1 is SGHTA and CDR2 FQGNSA. Trimming removed 7 bases at V and 4 bases at J, with 14 bases between. The CDR3 has 13 amino acids. The CDR3 is CASTPPGLYEQYF. CDR3 DNA sequence: TGTGCCAGCACCCCCCCGGGACTTTACGAGCAGTACTTC.

The chain joins TRBV3-1 to TRBJ2-7, with TRBD1 matching over 12 bases. This CDR3 contains 20 residues. Germline trimming cut 4 bases from V and 0 bases from J; bases unmatched to any gene: 16. The germline V gene encodes CDR1 LGHDT and CDR2 YNNKEL (reference sequence). The CDR3 nucleotides read TGTGCCAGCAGCCCCCCCCCAAGGGGGACAGGGGGCCCCTTCTCCTACGAGCAGTACTTC. The encoded protein is CASSPPPRGTGGPFSYEQYF.

This clonotype was counted between two and nine times. The chain joins TRBV5-1 to TRBJ1-6, with a weak D call TRBD1 (5 bases). Germline CDR1 is SGHRS and CDR2 is YFSETQ. V was clipped by 1 base and J by 2 bases, with 16 bases between them. The CDR3 runs 18 residues. CDR3 residues: CASSLSDTSRTYNSPLHF. The CDR3 coding sequence is TGCGCCAGCAGCTTGTCGGACACCTCACGGACCTATAATTCACCCCTCCACTTT.

Ten or more counts support this clonotype. The chain recombines TRBV6-5 with TRBJ2-5, with D possibly TRBD1 on 12 matching bases. The CDR3 runs 20 residues. V dropped 6 bases and J dropped 5 bases, with 34 bases sitting between them. The germline V gene encodes CDR1 MNHEY and CDR2 SVGAGI. CDR3 amino acids: CASSNDGDRGLAGGLETQYF. The DNA for the CDR3 is TGTGCCAGCAGCAATGACGGGGACAGGGGGCTAGCGGGAGGATTGGAGACCCAGTACTTC.

The chain recombines TRBV4-3 with TRBJ2-1; D is undetermined. V shed 0 bases and J shed 0 bases, with 9 bases lying between them. Germline lookup yields CDR1 LGHNA and CDR2 YSLEER. This CDR3 has 16 amino acids. CDR3 sequence reads: CASSQDKRYSYNEQFF. The CDR3 bases are TGCGCCAGCAGCCAAGATAAACGGTACTCCTACAATGAGCAGTTCTTC.

This chain uses TRBV6-2 or TRBV6-3 with TRBJ2-3, with a weak D call TRBD2 (6 bases). Trimming shortened V by 10 bases and J by 2 bases, and 16 bases separated the two germline ends. This CDR3 spans 14 amino acids. Germline-derived CDR1 and CDR2 are MNHEY and SVGEGT. CDR3 nucleotides: TGTGCCACTCTACGGGACTCCAACACAGATACGCAGTATTTT. It specifies CATLRDSNTDTQYF.

The J gene is TRBJ2-6, the V gene TRBV20-1; the match to TRBD2 covers 15 bases. The length of the CDR3 is 17 residues. J lost 3 bases, V lost 5 bases, and 5 bases had no gene match. The V gene's germline CDR1 is DFQATT and CDR2 SNEGSKA (reference sequence). The CDR3 spells CSAPGLAGGNGANVLTF. CDR3 sequence (DNA): TGCAGTGCTCCGGGACTAGCGGGAGGAAATGGGGCCAACGTCCTGACTTTC.

This clonotype was seen repeatedly, ten times or more. This chain joins TRBV3-1 and TRBJ1-5; D is possibly TRBD1 (5 bases). Germline V gene sequence: CDR1 LGHDT, CDR2 YNNKEL (reference sequence). The CDR3 has 13 amino acids. Trimming cost V 3 bases and J 3 bases, with 6 bases left between them. Here the CDR3 reads CASSQGDNQPQHF. CDR3 DNA sequence: TGTGCCAGCAGCCAGGGGGACAATCAGCCCCAGCATTTT.

This rearrangement joins TRBV20-1 to TRBJ1-1, with a tentative D call TRBD1 (6 bases). Germline assignment: CDR1 DFQATT and CDR2 SNEGSKA (reference sequence). V was clipped by 3 bases and J by 0 bases, with 14 bases between them. The CDR3 length is 15 residues. CDR3 residues: CSARVTGQLNTEAFF. The CDR3, as DNA: TGCAGTGCTAGGGTTACCGGACAGTTGAACACTGAAGCTTTCTTT.

The chain combines TRBV7-2 with TRBJ2-5; 10 nucleotides agree with TRBD2. Looked up from germline, CDR1 is SGHTA and CDR2 is FQGNSA. CDR3 length equals 16 residues. Trimming cost V 5 bases and J 11 bases; bases outside gene matches: 17. This chain's CDR3 is CASSQESGRADNEQYF. In nucleotides, the CDR3 is TGTGCCAGCAGCCAAGAAAGCGGGAGGGCCGACAATGAGCAGTACTTC.

The chain carries TRBV4-1 and TRBJ2-1, with 11 bases matching TRBD2. Per the germline V gene, CDR1 is MGHRA and CDR2 is YSYEKL. With V trimmed by 0 bases and J by 13 bases, 20 bases remained unmatched. CDR3 size: 19 residues. CDR3 in DNA: TGCGCCAGCAGCCAAGAGAGGTTAGGTAGCGGGAGGGCCGGGGAGACCCAGTTCTTC. Amino acid sequence: CASSQERLGSGRAGETQFF.

This chain links TRBV5-6 with TRBJ1-2; TRBD1 agrees at 7 bases. The CDR3 extends over 13 amino acids. Germline CDR1 reads SGHDT; CDR2 reads YYEEEE. Trimming took 4 bases from V and 4 from J; bases not matched to a gene: 4. The CDR3 DNA is TGTGCCAGCAGCCCGACAGGGCCCTATGGCTACACCTTC. Translated: CASSPTGPYGYTF.

Note on this clonotype: One end of the junction is discordant with germline, which a read error may explain. V and J are TRBV18 and TRBJ2-3; 12 nucleotides agree with TRBD1. Germline CDR1 is KGHSH and CDR2 is LQKENI. CDR3 size: 17 residues. The CDR3 loop reads CASSPPGTGGGTDTQYF. As DNA, the CDR3 is TGTGCCAGCTCACCGCCCGGGACAGGGGGCGGCACTGATACGCAGTATTTT.

This clonotype was observed many times. V gene TRBV7-2 combines with J gene TRBJ2-5, with 9 positions matching TRBD2. This CDR3 region has 16 residues. Germline V lookup: CDR1 SGHTA, CDR2 FQGNSA. The trim removed 2 bases at V and 9 bases at J, leaving 13 bases unmatched. The CDR3 loop reads CASSLRGRGGLSAQYF. The CDR3 coding sequence is TGTGCCAGCAGCTTAAGGGGGCGGGGGGGCCTCTCTGCCCAGTACTTC.

This clonotype came up a few times. The chain is built from TRBV11-3 and TRBJ2-3; 9 nucleotides align to TRBD1. J lost 6 bases, V lost 5 bases, and 12 bases had no gene match. Per germline, CDR1 SGHNT and CDR2 YENEEA. CDR3 length: 16 amino acids. This CDR3 reads CASSPHGTGTRDTQYF. The CDR3 DNA reads as TGTGCCAGCAGCCCGCACGGGACAGGGACCCGGGATACGCAGTATTTT.

A note on this clonotype: A junction boundary mismatches the germline segment, possibly from a read error. The chain links TRBV6-2 or TRBV6-3 to TRBJ2-7; D may be TRBD2 (5 bases). CDR3 length equals 17 residues. The V gene's germline CDR1 is MNHEY and CDR2 SVGEGT. CDR3 residues: CASTLKGAPMILNERYF. In nucleotides, the CDR3 is TGTGCCAGCACCTTAAAGGGAGCTCCCATGATCCTTAACGAGCGGTACTTC.

This clonotype was picked up a small number of times. The rearrangement uses TRBV6-5 and TRBJ2-7, with 9 bases lining up with TRBD1. Germline CDR1 reads MNHEY; CDR2 reads SVGAGI. V was clipped by 3 bases and J by 5 bases; unmatched bases: 14. The CDR3 loop spans 17 amino acids. CDR3 sequence (DNA): TGTGCCAGCAGTTATAAGTCTCCGGGACAGGGATACCACGAGCAGTACTTC. Its protein product is CASSYKSPGQGYHEQYF.